This TCR beta chain was recovered during a study of cytomegalovirus exposure and HLA in healthy donors. Study overall: A later analysis reported the 120 validation repertoires used the same platform as the roughly 670 first-cohort repertoires. Findings and limits, study-wide: Subsequent analysis revealed that first-cohort TCR clusters tended to co-occur in the 100 to 150 validation repertoires.

As regards this clone: Its specificity is not known.

The CDR3 has 15 residues. The germline gives CDR1 ENHRY, CDR2 SYGVKD. Trimming shortened V by 10 bases and J by 0 bases, and 16 bases separated the two germline ends. Sequencing was performed with immunoSEQ multiplex PCR; in TCRdb, only in-frame clones are kept and a portion is missing. The sample includes some 260,000 clones, more than 75% of them seen just once. The rearrangement joins TRBV10-3 to TRBJ2-1; D possibly matches TRBD1 or TRBD2 (5 bases each). The source material was PBMCs. This TCR was sampled from a man aged 18 to 29 in good health and CMV-seropositive. The CDR3 region is CATLGTGPSYNEQFF. The CDR3 nucleotides read TGTGCCACCCTAGGAACGGGGCCCTCCTACAATGAGCAGTTCTTC.